The present T cell receptor beta chain was sequenced within a study of T cells in Graves' hyperthyroidism and ophthalmopathy. Of note for this clonotype: The antigen remains unidentified.

Diagnoses were established using clinical symptoms, serum thyroxine and TRAb, thyroid ultrasound and orbital computed tomography. The authors obtained PBMCs from roughly 10 ml of fresh peripheral blood. Broader study findings: Peripheral blood also featured most of the thyroid clonotypes expanded above 0.001. Separation of ophthalmopathy from stable hyperthyroidism was achieved by a 13 V-J model.

This CDR3 spans 16 amino acids. Germline lookup yields CDR1 LNHDA and CDR2 SQIVND (reference sequence). V was clipped by 4 bases and J by 2 bases; unmatched bases: 8. RNA transcripts yielded amplified TCR beta CDR3 regions. RT-PCR in the first round (using the HTBI primer set) targeted the TCR CDR3. TCRdb reprocessed the multiplex PCR reads with MiXCR, giving one entry per CDR3 protein. The sample holds under 600,000 distinct CDR3 sequences; more than 15% are singletons and the top ten take 3% to 4%. This rearrangement joins TRBV19 to TRBJ1-5, with 7 positions matching TRBD1. The clonotype was recovered from a woman aged 40-49 years with Graves' ophthalmopathy. The sample was blood. The CDR3, as DNA: TGTGCCAGTAGTACCCCGGGTAGGGGGCGCAATCAGCCCCAGCATTTT. Protein sequence: CASSTPGRGRNQPQHF.